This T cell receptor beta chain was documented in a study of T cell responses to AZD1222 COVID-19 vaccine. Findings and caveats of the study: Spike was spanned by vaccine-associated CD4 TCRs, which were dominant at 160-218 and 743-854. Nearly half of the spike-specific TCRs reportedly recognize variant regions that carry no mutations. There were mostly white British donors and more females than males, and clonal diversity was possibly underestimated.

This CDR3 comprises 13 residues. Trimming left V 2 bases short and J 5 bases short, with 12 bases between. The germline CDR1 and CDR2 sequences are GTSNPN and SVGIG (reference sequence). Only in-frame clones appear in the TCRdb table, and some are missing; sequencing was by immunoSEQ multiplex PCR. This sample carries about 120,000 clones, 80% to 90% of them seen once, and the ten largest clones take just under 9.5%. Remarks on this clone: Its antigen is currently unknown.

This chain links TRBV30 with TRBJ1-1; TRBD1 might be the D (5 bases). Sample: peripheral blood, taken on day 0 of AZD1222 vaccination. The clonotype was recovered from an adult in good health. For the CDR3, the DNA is TGTGCCTGGAGTCCCAGGGTAATGACTGAAGCTTTCTTT. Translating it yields CAWSPRVMTEAFF.